The following is a T cell receptor (beta chain) sequence with its context. Its antigen is unknown. Per the germline V gene, CDR1 is WSHSY and CDR2 is SAAADI. The V gene lost 2 bases and the J gene lost 6 bases, with 10 bases spanning the gap. The CDR3 is 13 residues long. The data are from a study of CD8 T cells in ankylosing spondylitis. Regarding the study as a whole: Some of these motif variants have turned up before, in reports on reactive arthritis synovial fluid and blood. Disease-linked clones, CD8+, were relatively rare in peripheral blood. The study looked at matched synovial fluid samples from ankylosing spondylitis patients. Disease-linked clones were reported to be significantly enriched there. Characteristic of ankylosing spondylitis blood, it appeared, was a TCR beta motif comprising about eight highly homologous variants.

Quantitative barcoded 5'-RACE was used to prepare TCR beta libraries. TCRdb itself ran the 5' RACE reads through MiXCR, one entry per CDR3 protein. The data contain tens of thousands of distinct CDR3 sequences, about 9% of them singletons. The source material was blood, either unsorted or a sorted T cell fraction (not recorded which). The V call is TRBV10-2, the J call TRBJ1-2, with D possibly being TRBD1 (6 bases). The source is a male donor with ankylosing spondylitis. The CDR3: CASSEAGVDGYTF. In DNA form, the CDR3 reads TGCGCCAGCAGTGAGGCAGGGGTGGATGGCTACACCTTC.